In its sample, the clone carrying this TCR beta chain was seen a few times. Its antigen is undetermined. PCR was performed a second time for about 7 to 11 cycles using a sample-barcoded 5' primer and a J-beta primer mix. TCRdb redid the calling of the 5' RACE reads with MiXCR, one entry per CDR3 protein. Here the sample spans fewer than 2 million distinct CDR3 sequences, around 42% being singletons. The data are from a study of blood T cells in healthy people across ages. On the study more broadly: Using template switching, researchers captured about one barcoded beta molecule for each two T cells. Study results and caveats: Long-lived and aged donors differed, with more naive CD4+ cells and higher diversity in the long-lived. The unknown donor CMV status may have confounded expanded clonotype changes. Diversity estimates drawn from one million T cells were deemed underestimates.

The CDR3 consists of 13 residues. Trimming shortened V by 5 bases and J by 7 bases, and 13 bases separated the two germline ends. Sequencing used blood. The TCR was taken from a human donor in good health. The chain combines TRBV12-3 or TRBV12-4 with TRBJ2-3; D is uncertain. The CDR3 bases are TGTGCCAGCAGTCCCCCACTGGGTAATACGCAGTATTTT. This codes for CASSPPLGNTQYF.